The entry below describes one T cell receptor (beta chain). This clonotype was seen repeatedly, ten times or more. It has no known antigen specificity. Qualities for individual bases were not recorded, and no much larger clone is one base off. This specimen comes from a study of T-cell reconstitution after alpha-beta-depleted transplantation in children (dated by TCRdb to about 2016). For context, the study as a whole: The study quantitatively tracked T-cell immune reconstitution after TCRalphabeta/CD19-depleted allogeneic hematopoietic cell transplantation in children using TCR repertoire profiling.

From the germline V gene, CDR1 is SGDLS and CDR2 is YYNGEE. The trim is 4 bases for V and 2 bases for J, with a gap of 16 bases between the germline ends. Its CDR3 holds 15 amino acids, cysteine through phenylalanine. Only CDR3 DNA remains: 45 bases, in frame from the first base. The library was built by means of PCR. This sample was sequenced with an Illumina HiSeq 2500. Molecular barcoding was employed in the preparation of TCR libraries, with unique molecular identifiers being used to normalize TCRbeta repertoire quantification. TCRdb itself trimmed the public reads at Q25 with fastp, ran MiXCR and retained productive beta chains. Every distinct CDR3 protein forms one entry, paired with its most common genes and DNA. For this sample there are 200,000 to 250,000 distinct CDR3 sequences; about 12% appear just once. The biggest ten clones account for 2.6% of the sample.

The receptor chain draws on TRBV9 and TRBJ2-7; the D region possibly corresponds to TRBD2 (6 bases align). The sequence derives from a human donor who donated a stem cell graft to a child with acute lymphoblastic leukemia. Sequences were derived from PBMCs from the stem cell graft donor, sampled from the stem cell graft. For the CDR3, the sequence is CASSPREPPPYEQYF. The nucleotide sequence is given as TGTGCCAGCAGCCCCCGGGAGCCACCGCCCTACGAGCAGTACTTC.